This T cell receptor (beta chain) comes out of a study of cytomegalovirus exposure and HLA in healthy donors. Study-level results: Equally common other TCR beta chains were less clonally expanded than HLA-associated ones, a later analysis found. Indistinguishable V segments, including TRBV6-2 and TRBV6-3, were excluded.

Notes on this clone: Its antigen is undetermined.

Everyone who donated was a healthy bone marrow donor. The PCR ran on 60 Vbeta and 13 Jbeta primers. The assay was immunoSEQ multiplex PCR, and TCRdb's table has in-frame clones only and misses some. The sample contains roughly 78,000 clones, roughly 60% of which appear only once. Germline V gene lookup returns CDR1 LGHNA and CDR2 YNFKEQ. With V trimmed by 2 bases and J by 2 bases, 8 bases remained unmatched. The CDR3 covers 17 residues. J is TRBJ2-3 and V is TRBV4-2, with 9 bases that match TRBD2. The source is a man between 25 and 39 years old in good health and CMV-seropositive. Sequencing used PBMCs. The CDR3 DNA follows: TGTGCCAGCAGCCAACGAGCCATAGCGGGAGCCACAGATACGCAGTATTTT. It encodes CASSQRAIAGATDTQYF.